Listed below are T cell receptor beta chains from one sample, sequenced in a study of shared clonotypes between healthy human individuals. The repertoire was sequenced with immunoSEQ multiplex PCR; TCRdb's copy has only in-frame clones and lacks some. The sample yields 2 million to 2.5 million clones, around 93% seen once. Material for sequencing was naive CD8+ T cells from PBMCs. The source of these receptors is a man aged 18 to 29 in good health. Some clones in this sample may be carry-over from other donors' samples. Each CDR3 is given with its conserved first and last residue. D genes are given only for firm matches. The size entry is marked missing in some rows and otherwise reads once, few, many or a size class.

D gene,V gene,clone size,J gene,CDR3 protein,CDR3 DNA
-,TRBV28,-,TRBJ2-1,CASIPRFPSTNEQFF,TGTGCCAGCATCCCCCGGTTCCCCTCCACCAATGAGCAGTTCTTC
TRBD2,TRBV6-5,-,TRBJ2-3,CASRRLAFDTDTQYF,TGTGCCAGCAGGAGACTAGCGTTCGACACAGATACGCAGTATTTT
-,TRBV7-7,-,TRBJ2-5,CASSEGVQGGETQYF,TGTGCCAGCAGCGAAGGGGTACAGGGGGGGGAGACCCAGTACTTC
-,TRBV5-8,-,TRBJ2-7,CASSFSLSGEQYF,TGTGCCAGCAGCTTTAGTCTTTCTGGCGAGCAGTACTTC
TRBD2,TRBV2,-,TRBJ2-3,CASSEARLAASTDTQYF,TGTGCCAGCAGTGAAGCAAGACTAGCGGCTAGCACAGATACGCAGTATTTT
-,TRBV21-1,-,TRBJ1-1,CASFPLNTEAFF,TGTGCCAGTTTTCCTTTGAACACTGAAGCTTTCTTT
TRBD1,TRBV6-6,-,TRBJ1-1,CASRDRGRLPEAFF,TGTGCCAGCAGGGACAGGGGGCGCCTCCCTGAAGCTTTCTTT
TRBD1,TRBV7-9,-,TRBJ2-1,CASSRTTGGGEQFF,TGTGCCAGCAGTCGAACAACAGGGGGCGGTGAGCAGTTCTTC
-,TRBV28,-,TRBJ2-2,CASSLSGANGELFF,TGTGCCAGCAGTTTATCAGGGGCAAACGGGGAGCTGTTTTTT
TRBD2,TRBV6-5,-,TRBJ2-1,CASRPVAGGYNEQFF,TGTGCCAGCAGACCCGTCGCGGGAGGTTACAATGAGCAGTTCTTC
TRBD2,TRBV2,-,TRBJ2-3,CASSESLAGAKDTQYF,TGTGCCAGCAGTGAATCGCTAGCGGGAGCCAAAGATACGCAGTATTTT
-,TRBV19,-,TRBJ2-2,CASSMWGNTGELFF,TGTGCCAGTAGTATGTGGGGCAACACCGGGGAGCTGTTTTTT
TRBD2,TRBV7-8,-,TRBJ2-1,CASSPTSGRYNEQFF,TGTGCCAGCAGCCCGACTAGCGGGAGATACAATGAGCAGTTCTTC
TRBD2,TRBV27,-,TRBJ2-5,CASSLIGLAGVRVETQYF,TGTGCCAGCAGTTTGATCGGGCTAGCGGGAGTTAGGGTCGAGACCCAGTACTTC
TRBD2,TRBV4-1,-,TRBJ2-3,CASSQDGGSTDTQYF,TGCGCCAGCAGCCAAGACGGGGGGAGCACAGATACGCAGTATTTT
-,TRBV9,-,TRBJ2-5,CASSAPDRQETQYF,TGTGCCAGCAGCGCGCCCGACAGACAAGAGACCCAGTACTTC
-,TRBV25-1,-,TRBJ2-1,CASSESWQLYSYNEQFF,TGTGCCAGCAGTGAATCGTGGCAGCTATACTCCTACAATGAGCAGTTCTTC
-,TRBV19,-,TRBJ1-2,CASKERGSLDGYTF,TGTGCCAGTAAAGAGAGGGGATCTCTGGATGGCTACACCTTC
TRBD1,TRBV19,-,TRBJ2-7,CASSSDRGYEQYF,TGTGCCAGTAGTTCGGACAGGGGCTACGAGCAGTACTTC
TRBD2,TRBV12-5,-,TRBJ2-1,CASGFGGRTYNEQFF,TGTGCTAGTGGTTTTGGCGGGAGGACGTACAATGAGCAGTTCTTC
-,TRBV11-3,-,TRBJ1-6,CASSSGGTPF,TGTGCCAGCAGCTCCGGGGGGACACCGTTC
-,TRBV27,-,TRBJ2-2,CASSLWGFNGELFF,TGTGCCAGCAGTTTATGGGGGTTCAACGGGGAGCTGTTTTTT
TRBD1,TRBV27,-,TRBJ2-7,CASSDRVGHHEQYF,TGTGCCAGCAGTGACAGGGTGGGTCACCACGAGCAGTACTTC
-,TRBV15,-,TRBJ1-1,CATSRDRGIMNTEAFF,TGTGCCACCAGCAGAGACAGGGGAATAATGAACACTGAAGCTTTCTTT
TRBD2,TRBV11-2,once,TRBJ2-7,CASSSPASGRYEQYF,TGTGCCAGCAGCTCCCCGGCTAGCGGGAGGTACGAGCAGTACTTC
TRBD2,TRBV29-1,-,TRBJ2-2,CSVERSGSNTGELFF,TGCAGCGTTGAGCGAAGCGGGAGTAATACCGGGGAGCTGTTTTTT
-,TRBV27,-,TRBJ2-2,CASRHSSGGTGELFF,TGTGCCAGCCGACACTCCTCTGGGGGAACCGGGGAGCTGTTTTTT
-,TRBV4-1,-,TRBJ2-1,CASSQITTNEQFF,TGCGCCAGCAGCCAAATTACCACCAATGAGCAGTTCTTC
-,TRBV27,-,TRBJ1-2,CASSSRAGKTNYGYTF,TGTGCCAGCAGTTCCCGGGCGGGGAAGACTAACTATGGCTACACCTTC
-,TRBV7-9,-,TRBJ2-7,CASSLYRDEQYF,TGTGCCAGCAGCTTATATAGGGACGAGCAGTACTTC
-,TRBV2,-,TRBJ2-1,CASSPRGMEQPAYNEQFF,TGTGCCAGCAGCCCCAGGGGAATGGAACAGCCCGCCTACAATGAGCAGTTCTTC
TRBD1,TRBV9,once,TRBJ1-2,CASSVGQGPAGGYTF,TGTGCCAGCAGCGTTGGACAGGGGCCCGCCGGCGGCTACACCTTC
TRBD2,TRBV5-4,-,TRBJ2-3,CASSLAGGRSDTQYF,TGTGCCAGCAGCTTGGCCGGCGGGAGGTCGGATACGCAGTATTTT
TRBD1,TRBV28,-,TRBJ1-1,CASSLVLGRVVEVTGVGTEAFF,TGTGCCAGCAGTTTGGTCCTAGGCCGTGTGGTGGAGGTTACAGGGGTGGGCACTGAAGCTTTCTTT
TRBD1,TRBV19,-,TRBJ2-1,CATAGTGVYNEQFF,TGTGCCACTGCCGGGACAGGAGTCTACAATGAGCAGTTCTTC
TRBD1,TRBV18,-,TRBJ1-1,CASSPTGGNTEAFF,TGTGCCAGCTCGCCCACAGGGGGGAACACTGAAGCTTTCTTT
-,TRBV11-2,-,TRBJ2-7,CASSLDLRAGWSEQYF,TGTGCCAGCAGCTTAGATCTGCGGGCAGGGTGGAGCGAGCAGTACTTC
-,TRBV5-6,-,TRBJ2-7,CASSSDFESYEQYF,TGTGCCAGCAGCTCAGACTTCGAATCCTACGAGCAGTACTTC
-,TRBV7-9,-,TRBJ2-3,CASSLWDDTQYF,TGTGCCAGCAGTTTGTGGGATGATACGCAGTATTTT
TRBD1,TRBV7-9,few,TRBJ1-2,CASSLALTGGGYTF,TGTGCCAGCAGCTTAGCGCTTACAGGGGGCGGCTACACCTTC
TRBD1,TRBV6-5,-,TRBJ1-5,CASSHRGGNQPQHF,TGTGCCAGCAGTCACAGGGGTGGCAATCAGCCCCAGCATTTT
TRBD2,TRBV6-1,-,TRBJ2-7,CASSEGLAGEQYF,TGTGCCAGCAGTGAGGGGCTAGCGGGCGAGCAGTACTTC
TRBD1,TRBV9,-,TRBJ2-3,CASSALPGTGELLSTDTQYF,TGTGCCAGCAGCGCTCTCCCCGGGACAGGGGAACTACTTAGCACAGATACGCAGTATTTT
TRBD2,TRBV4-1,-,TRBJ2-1,CASSPRLASEAYNEQFF,TGCGCCAGCAGCCCCCGACTAGCCTCAGAAGCCTACAATGAGCAGTTCTTC
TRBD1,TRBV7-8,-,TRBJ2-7,CASSPRDRVGLEQYF,TGTGCCAGCAGCCCCCGGGACAGGGTTGGGCTTGAGCAGTACTTC
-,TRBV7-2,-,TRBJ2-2,CASIRARTGELFF,TGTGCCAGCATCAGGGCGCGAACCGGGGAGCTGTTTTTT
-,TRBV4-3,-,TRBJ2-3,CASSPDTQPTDTQYF,TGCGCCAGCAGCCCGGACACTCAACCCACAGATACGCAGTATTTT